These 18 T cell receptor beta chains were all obtained from the same sample, sequenced in a study of blood T cell repertoires in COVID-19. Sequencing used immunoSEQ multiplex PCR; TCRdb keeps in-frame clones, though not all of them. The data show approximately 74,000 clones, roughly 79% seen once. The source material was peripheral blood. The receptor set was obtained from a man aged 55 to 69 with acute or convalescent COVID-19.

This sequence joins TRBV14 and TRBJ1-1; 10 nucleotides line up with TRBD1. The CDR3 is 17 amino acids. Germline CDR1 reads SGHDN; CDR2 reads FVKESK. The trim removed 6 bases at V and 11 bases at J, leaving 21 bases unmatched. DNA of the CDR3: TGTGCCAGCAGTCGACAGGGGGCGCGGACTGGGGTTATATCGGCTTTCTTT. Amino acids: CASSRQGARTGVISAFF.

The chain recombines TRBV27 with TRBJ2-3, with D maybe TRBD2 (5 bases). The CDR3 covers 13 residues. With 6 bases removed from V and 6 bases from J, the gap between germline ends came to 13 bases. CDR1 and CDR2 from the germline V gene are MNHEY and SMNVEV (reference sequence). CDR3: CASRLVLSDTQYF. Here the CDR3 DNA reads TGTGCCAGCAGACTAGTTCTTTCGGATACGCAGTATTTT.

This clone occurred once. The chain has TRBV15 and TRBJ1-2, with 10 nucleotides matching TRBD1. In germline, CDR1 is LNHNV, CDR2 YYDKDF (reference sequence). This CDR3 is 14 amino acids long. V trimming: 5 bases; J trimming: 4 bases; junction bases outside the gene matches: 4. CDR3 bases: TGTGCCACCAGCCTCGGACAGGGGGTCTATGGCTACACCTTC. Amino acids: CATSLGQGVYGYTF.

The chain carries TRBV6-5 and TRBJ1-5, with 7 nucleotides matching TRBD1. Trimming removed 3 bases from V and 3 bases from J; junction bases left unmatched: 8. The germline CDR1 and CDR2 sequences are MNHEY and SVGAGI. This CDR3 region has 16 residues. The CDR3 spells CASSYSSRGSNQPQHF. The CDR3 bases are TGTGCCAGCAGTTATTCGAGCAGGGGGTCCAATCAGCCCCAGCATTTT.

This clone was observed a few times. The rearrangement uses TRBV2 and TRBJ2-2; 7 nucleotides match TRBD1. The CDR3 contains 15 residues. Germline V lookup: CDR1 SNHLY, CDR2 FYNNEI. V was pared by 6 bases and J by 5 bases, with 9 bases of the junction left unmatched. This CDR3 reads CASSDSGGKTGELFF. CDR3 nucleotides: TGTGCCAGCAGCGATTCAGGGGGAAAGACCGGGGAGCTGTTTTTT.

The chain recombines TRBV18 with TRBJ2-3; 7 nucleotides line up with TRBD2. The CDR3 runs 14 residues. V gave up 2 bases and J gave up 3 bases; unmatched junction bases: 2. The germline gives CDR1 KGHSH, CDR2 LQKENI. CDR3 in amino acids: CASSPAGGTDTQYF. CDR3 nucleotide sequence: TGTGCCAGCTCACCAGCCGGGGGGACAGATACGCAGTATTTT.

This clone was picked up a small number of times. The chain uses TRBV29-1 and TRBJ1-1; 9 bases fit TRBD1. CDR1 is SQVTM and CDR2 is ANQGSEA in the germline V gene. The CDR3 is made up of 13 amino acids. CDR3 nucleotide sequence: TGCAGTGCTGACAGGGGGACGAACACTGAAGCTTTCTTT. It yields the protein CSADRGTNTEAFF. Full variable domain (missing parts from reference TRBV29-1 and TRBJ1-1): SAVISQKPSRDICQRGTSLTIQCQVDSQVTMMFWYRQQPGQSLTLIATANQGSEATYESGFVIDKFPISRPNLTFSTLTVSNMSPEDSSIYLCSADRGTNTEAFFGQGTRLTVV.

Details on this clone: The same CDR3 also results from other DNA sequences found in this sample. The chain is built from TRBV3-1 (or the pseudogene TRBV3-2) and TRBJ1-5, with 7 bases aligning to TRBD1. The trim removed 2 bases at V and 5 bases at J, leaving 6 bases unmatched. CDR3 length equals 15 residues. Germline V lookup: CDR1 LGHDT, CDR2 YNNKEL (reference sequence). The CDR3 is CASSQTRDSYQPQHF. The CDR3 DNA sequence: TGTGCCAGCAGCCAAACCCGGGACAGCTATCAGCCCCAGCATTTT.

The chain has TRBV7-3 and TRBJ2-3; TRBD2 matches at 10 bases. Germline lookup yields CDR1 SGHTA and CDR2 FQGTGA. V shed 3 bases, J shed 5 bases, and the junction held 5 bases outside the gene matches. The CDR3 extends over 15 amino acids. The CDR3 DNA sequence: TGTGCCAGCAGCTTTAGCGGGGGGCAGGGAGATACGCAGTATTTT. Translating it yields CASSFSGGQGDTQYF.

This clone is a singleton in its sample. The V call is TRBV3-1 (or the pseudogene TRBV3-2), the J call TRBJ1-2; D unclear. The germline CDR1 and CDR2 sequences are LGHDT and YNNKEL (reference sequence). This CDR3 spans 16 amino acids. Trimming removed 2 bases from V and 0 bases from J, with 13 bases in between. CDR3 residues: CASSQREAYSNYGYTF. For the CDR3, the DNA is TGTGCCAGCAGCCAACGGGAGGCGTACTCTAACTATGGCTACACCTTC.

The chain uses TRBV18 and TRBJ1-4; no clear D gene. CDR3 length equals 15 residues. Between the trimmed V and J ends, which lost 2 bases and 0 bases, there was a span of 7 bases. The V gene's germline CDR1 is KGHSH and CDR2 LQKENI. CDR3 protein: CASSPNQATNEKLFF. CDR3 nucleotide sequence: TGTGCCAGCTCACCAAACCAGGCAACTAATGAAAAACTGTTTTTT.

The chain joins TRBV4-1 to TRBJ1-3; a weak D match, TRBD1 (6 bases). Germline values: CDR1 MGHRA, CDR2 YSYEKL. The V gene lost 0 bases and the J gene lost 0 bases, with 15 bases spanning the gap. The CDR3 length is 18 residues. CDR3 region: CASSQDRGAAYSGNTIYF. The CDR3 bases are TGCGCCAGCAGCCAAGATCGGGGGGCAGCCTACTCTGGAAACACCATATATTTT.

The chain combines TRBV21-1 with TRBJ2-7; the table assigns TRBD2, which was not confirmed against the DNA. TRBV21-1 is shown as a pseudogene. The CDR3 has 12 residues. The CDR3 DNA reads as TGTGCCAGCAGCACCCTGGGGAGAGAGCAGTACTTC. This translates into CASSTLGREQYF.

This clone was seen only once. The CDR3 DNA follows: TGCGCCAGCAGCTTCGGACAGGGTGGGGAAAAACTGTTTTTT. Translation gives CASSFGQGGEKLFF. The rearrangement joins TRBV5-1 to TRBJ1-4; TRBD1 matches 8 bases. V dropped 2 bases and J dropped 8; count of bases not matched to a gene: 5. The CDR3 is 14 residues long. The germline V gene has CDR1 SGHRS and CDR2 YFSETQ.

V is TRBV5-1 and J is TRBJ2-1, with 12 bases fitting TRBD2. The V segment lost 1 base and the J segment 6 bases; nucleotides outside the gene matches: 5. The CDR3 sequence is 16 residues long. CDR1 is SGHRS, CDR2 YFSETQ, per germline. CDR3 sequence (DNA): TGCGCCAGCAGCTTGACCCTAGCGGGGGGGCCCAATGAGCAGTTCTTC. Its translation: CASSLTLAGGPNEQFF.

The chain employs TRBV18 and TRBJ1-2; 9 bases match TRBD1. Unmatched junction bases numbered 9, after V lost 0 bases and J lost 7 bases. This CDR3 is 16 amino acids long. The germline V gene encodes CDR1 KGHSH and CDR2 LQKENI. For the CDR3, the DNA is TGTGCCAGCTCACCACCGCAAGAACAGGGGGCGGGTGGCTACACCTTC. Translation gives CASSPPQEQGAGGYTF.

The chain joins TRBV19 to TRBJ1-2; 8 nucleotides line up with TRBD1. Per the germline V gene, CDR1 is LNHDA and CDR2 is SQIVND (reference sequence). V lost 5 bases to trimming and J lost 6 bases; unmatched junction nucleotides: 14. This CDR3 region has 16 residues. The CDR3 DNA sequence: TGTGCCAGTAGTCCACAACCCGGACAGGGAATGGATGGCTACACCTTC. Translating it yields CASSPQPGQGMDGYTF.

V gene TRBV7-2 combines with J gene TRBJ2-5, with 14 positions matching TRBD2. V lost 5 bases to trimming and J lost 1 base; unmatched junction nucleotides: 3. Germline CDR1 reads SGHTA; CDR2 reads FQGNSA. The CDR3 extends over 16 amino acids. In nucleotides, the CDR3 is TGTGCCAGCAGCAGGGGACTAGCGGGGGCCCAAGAGACCCAGTACTTC. Its translation: CASSRGLAGAQETQYF.